This TCR beta chain stems from a study of metastatic and nonmetastatic thyroid tumors. TCRdb re-called clones via MiXCR from the PCR reads. The sample has around 35,000 clones, about a sixth seen once. The sample holds many counts of this clone. CDR3 length equals 15 residues. With V trimmed by 5 bases and J by 6 bases, 7 bases remained unmatched. Germline V gene lookup returns CDR1 SGHVS and CDR2 FNYEAQ. No treatment of any kind had been given to any patient before thyroid surgery. The rearrangement uses TRBV7-6 and TRBJ2-1; 10 positions agree with TRBD2. Input material: blood. This clonotype originated in a male donor with papillary thyroid cancer or a benign thyroid nodule (not recorded which). Some clones in this sample may be carry-over from other donors' samples. The CDR3 is CASSQGLAPVNEQFF. The CDR3 DNA sequence: TGTGCCAGCAGCCAGGGACTAGCGCCTGTCAATGAGCAGTTCTTC.